A selection of T cell receptor beta chains follows, all from one sample in a study of shared clonotypes between healthy human individuals. Here immunoSEQ multiplex PCR was the method, and the copy in TCRdb shows in-frame clones only, minus some. The data contain 90,000 to 120,000 clones, less than 80% of them seen just once; the ten biggest clones take up approximately 25%. The sample was memory CD8+ T cells sorted from blood. These receptors were taken from a woman aged 25 to 39 in good health. The CDR3 runs from the conserved cysteine through the conserved F or W. D genes are given only for firm matches. Only part of the rows carry a size: once, few, many, or a class if the clone is expanded.

TGTGCCAGCAGCTTAATGGTCGGCGAGCAGTACTTC	CASSLMVGEQYF	TRBV5-5	TRBJ2-7	.	.
TGTGCCAGCAGCCCAGGGAGCGGGGATCAGCCCCAGCATTTT	CASSPGSGDQPQHF	TRBV7-9	TRBJ1-5	.	.
TGTGCCAGTAGTATAGATTGGCCTAATGAAAAACTGTTTTTT	CASSIDWPNEKLFF	TRBV19	TRBJ1-4	.	once
TGTGCCAGCAGTGACTCGAAAGGTGCGGGAGAAATAAATGAGCAGTTCTTC	CASSDSKGAGEINEQFF	TRBV6-4	TRBJ2-1	TRBD2	.
TGTGCCAGCAGTGAATCCCCAAATAGCAATCAGCCCCAGCATTTT	CASSESPNSNQPQHF	TRBV6-1	TRBJ1-5	.	.
TGTGCCAGCAGCTTCAGGGAACTAGCGGAAATCACGAACACCGGGGAGCTGTTTTTT	CASSFRELAEITNTGELFF	TRBV9	TRBJ2-2	TRBD2	.
TGCAGCGTTGACGGGCAGGGGAACAACGAGCAGTACTTC	CSVDGQGNNEQYF	TRBV29-1	TRBJ2-7	.	.
TGCGCCAGCAAGACGACGAGCACAGATACGCAGTATTTT	CASKTTSTDTQYF	TRBV5-1	TRBJ2-3	.	.
TGTGCCAGCAGTGAAAGAGCTGAGATAGAGACCCAGTACTTC	CASSERAEIETQYF	TRBV10-3	TRBJ2-5	.	once
TGTGCCAGCTCACCACTATCCGGGACAGGGGACGAGCAGTACTTC	CASSPLSGTGDEQYF	TRBV18	TRBJ2-7	TRBD1	.
TGCAGCGTGGACCTAGCGGGGGCCAACGTCCTGACTTTC	CSVDLAGANVLTF	TRBV29-1	TRBJ2-6	.	.
TGTGCCAGTAGGCTGGTGCCCACCTTGAACAATGAGCAGTTCTTC	CASRLVPTLNNEQFF	TRBV19	TRBJ2-1	.	.
TGCGCCAGCAGCCACCCCTGGATCAAGTGGCGGAATGAAAAACTGTTTTTT	CASSHPWIKWRNEKLFF	TRBV4-1	TRBJ1-4	.	.
TGTGCCAGCAGTGAAGCGATGGGAGCCGTAGAGACCCAGTACTTC	CASSEAMGAVETQYF	TRBV6-1	TRBJ2-5	.	.
TGTGCCAGCAGTGACTCGCTAGCGGGAGATAGTGAGCAGTTCTTC	CASSDSLAGDSEQFF	TRBV6-4	TRBJ2-1	TRBD2	.
TGTGCCAGCAGTAAACTAGCGGGAGTCGAGACCCAGTACTTC	CASSKLAGVETQYF	TRBV2	TRBJ2-5	TRBD2	few
TGTGCCAGCTCACCATCGGGGACCATGAATCAGCCCCAGCATTTT	CASSPSGTMNQPQHF	TRBV18	TRBJ1-5	.	.
TGTGCCAGCAGTGAAGTTCCGGACGCGGAAGGAGATACGCAGTATTTT	CASSEVPDAEGDTQYF	TRBV2	TRBJ2-3	.	few
TGTGCCAGCAGTTTAAAGGGCGGGACAATCACAGATACGCAGTATTTT	CASSLKGGTITDTQYF	TRBV27	TRBJ2-3	.	.
TGTGCCAGCAGTGAATTTGAAAAGGGTGTCTCGTACGAGCAGTACTTC	CASSEFEKGVSYEQYF	TRBV25-1	TRBJ2-7	.	few
TGTGCCAGCAGTTTAGGGAACGACAGGGGGCATTACGAGCAGTACTTC	CASSLGNDRGHYEQYF	TRBV28	TRBJ2-7	TRBD1	.
TGTGCCAGCAGCGTCGGAGGAACCGGGGAGCTGTTTTTT	CASSVGGTGELFF	TRBV9	TRBJ2-2	.	few
TGTGCCAGCAGCTTTACTAGGTCCTCCTACGAGCAGTACTTC	CASSFTRSSYEQYF	TRBV11-1	TRBJ2-7	.	.
TGTGCCAGCATCAGAGGACGGTACATGAACACTGAAGCTTTCTTT	CASIRGRYMNTEAFF	TRBV6-5	TRBJ1-1	.	once
TGTGCCAGCGCACGGCCGGCTAGCGGGGTGTACAATGAGCAGTTCTTC	CASARPASGVYNEQFF	TRBV28	TRBJ2-1	TRBD2	.
TGTGCCAGCAGCTTTTACCTCGCGGATTCCTACGAGCAGTACTTC	CASSFYLADSYEQYF	TRBV7-2	TRBJ2-7	.	few
TGTGCCAGCAGCCGAAATAACCAGGGCGGCGAGCAGTACTTC	CASSRNNQGGEQYF	TRBV5-6	TRBJ2-7	.	.
TGTGCCAGCAGCTTTAGCCCGGGTTACGAGCAGTACTTC	CASSFSPGYEQYF	TRBV11-2	TRBJ2-7	.	.
TGCGCCAGCAGCCAAGGGCCCAATCTCCCCGCTGGAAACACCATATATTTT	CASSQGPNLPAGNTIYF	TRBV4-1	TRBJ1-3	.	.
TGCAGCGTTGTGGAGGGAGTTTGGGTAGAGACCCAGTACTTC	CSVVEGVWVETQYF	TRBV29-1	TRBJ2-5	.	few
TGTGCCAGCACCAAACCCCCCGGGGTTACCTACAATGAGCAGTTCTTC	CASTKPPGVTYNEQFF	TRBV28	TRBJ2-1	.	.
TGTGCCAGCAGCTTCGGTCCGGGATCCTCTTCCTACGAGCAGTACTTC	CASSFGPGSSSYEQYF	TRBV7-6	TRBJ2-7	.	.
TGCAGTGAAGGGAGCTCCTACGAGCAGTACTTC	CSEGSSYEQYF	TRBV20-1	TRBJ2-7	.	.
TGTGCCAGCAGTTTGGGGGGAGAGGGAGGGGAGCAGTTCTTC	CASSLGGEGGEQFF	TRBV6-6	TRBJ2-1	TRBD2	few
TGTGCCAGCAGCGATGGAGGCCCGCAGTTCTTC	CASSDGGPQFF	TRBV7-9	TRBJ2-1	.	.
TGTGCCACCAGCAGTGAAACTAGCGGCCCCTACGAGCAGTACTTC	CATSSETSGPYEQYF	TRBV15	TRBJ2-7	TRBD2	once
TGCGCCAGCAGTCCCGGGACAGAGGCATTGGAGCAGTACTTC	CASSPGTEALEQYF	TRBV5-1	TRBJ2-7	TRBD1	once
TGTGCCAGCAGCCCCCGGCTAGCGGGAGACCACGAGCAGTACTTC	CASSPRLAGDHEQYF	TRBV9	TRBJ2-7	TRBD2	.
TGTGCCAGCACAACTATCTCGAGCACAGATACGCAGTATTTT	CASTTISSTDTQYF	TRBV11-1	TRBJ2-3	.	.
TGTGCCAGCAGTTTATCTCAAGGGCAGCCTAGCTCCTACGAGCAGTACTTC	CASSLSQGQPSSYEQYF	TRBV27	TRBJ2-7	.	few
TGTGCCAGCAAAACTTCGCGGGTAGTGTCTAGGTCTTCTGGCTATGGCTACACCTTC	CASKTSRVVSRSSGYGYTF	TRBV28	TRBJ1-2	.	once
TGTGCCAGCAGTTACCTACTAGCGGGAAACACCGGGGAGCTGTTTTTT	CASSYLLAGNTGELFF	TRBV6-5	TRBJ2-2	TRBD2	many
TGTGCCAGCAGTTTACAGGGAGGCTTCTCCTACGAGCAGTACTTC	CASSLQGGFSYEQYF	TRBV27	TRBJ2-7	.	.
TGTGCCAGCAGTGAATCAAACGACGGGGGCGGTGAGCAGTACTTC	CASSESNDGGGEQYF	TRBV6-1	TRBJ2-7	.	.
TGTGCCAGCAGTAGAGGGGAGACCTACAATGAGCAGTTCTTC	CASSRGETYNEQFF	TRBV6-4	TRBJ2-1	.	.
TGTGCCAGCAGCTCGACAGGATACGAGCAGTACTTC	CASSSTGYEQYF	TRBV7-8	TRBJ2-7	.	.
TGTGCCAGTAGTATCCCCGGGTTCGGCTACACCTTC	CASSIPGFGYTF	TRBV19	TRBJ1-2	.	.
TGTGCCAGTAGTATTACAGGGTCTGGCCAAGAGACCCAGTACTTC	CASSITGSGQETQYF	TRBV19	TRBJ2-5	.	once
TGTGCCACCAGCGGGTCAGGGACAGTCTTTGGAGAGACCCAGTACTTC	CATSGSGTVFGETQYF	TRBV15	TRBJ2-5	TRBD1	few
TGTGCCTGGAGCCCGGGACAGGGTACCTACGAGCAGTACTTC	CAWSPGQGTYEQYF	TRBV30	TRBJ2-7	TRBD1	.
TGTGCCAGCAGACTACGGACAGATACGCAGTATTTT	CASRLRTDTQYF	TRBV6-1	TRBJ2-3	.	.
TGTGCCAGCAGGGGGACTAGCTACAATGAGCAGTTCTTC	CASRGTSYNEQFF	TRBV6-1	TRBJ2-1	TRBD2	.